The 16 T cell receptor beta chains below come from one sample, sequenced in a study of blood T cell repertoires in COVID-19. Profiling relied on immunoSEQ multiplex PCR, and the TCRdb table lists in-frame clones only, not all of them. The sample holds about 300,000 clones, roughly 86% seen once. What was sequenced was PBMCs or T cells enriched from blood (not recorded which). The receptors derive from a woman aged 50 to 65 who had been exposed to COVID-19.

This chain joins TRBV7-6 and TRBJ2-7; 7 bases line up with TRBD1. Germline values: CDR1 SGHVS, CDR2 FNYEAQ. Trimming at V came to 1 base and at J to 4 bases, leaving 7 bases not matched to a gene. The CDR3 has 15 residues. The CDR3 reads CASSLEDRESYEQYF. In DNA, the CDR3 is TGTGCCAGCAGCTTAGAAGACAGGGAAAGTTACGAGCAGTACTTC.

The V gene is TRBV30, the J gene TRBJ2-5; 11 bases match TRBD2. The CDR3 contains 17 residues. Germline values: CDR1 GTSNPN, CDR2 SVGIG (reference sequence). With V trimmed by 0 bases and J by 5 bases, 11 bases remained unmatched. The CDR3 DNA sequence: TGTGCCTGGAGTGTAAATCTAGCGGGGGGTATCGGGGAGACCCAGTACTTC. Protein product: CAWSVNLAGGIGETQYF.

This rearrangement joins TRBV5-4 to TRBJ2-5; the match to TRBD2 covers 9 bases. After removal of 0 bases from V and 0 bases from J, the junction contained 3 bases not matched to a gene. The CDR3 length is 16 residues. Looked up from germline, CDR1 is SGHNT and CDR2 is YYREEE (reference sequence). CDR3 nucleotide sequence: TGTGCCAGCAGCTTGGCAACTAGCGGGTACCAAGAGACCCAGTACTTC. This encodes CASSLATSGYQETQYF. Together with reference TRBV5-4 and TRBJ2-5, the CDR3 gives the full variable domain: ETGVTQSPTHLIKTRGQQVTLRCSSQSGHNTVSWYQQALGQGPQFIFQYYREEENGRGNFPPRFSGLQFPNYSSELNVNALELDDSALYLCASSLATSGYQETQYFGPGTRLLVL.

The rearrangement joins TRBV4-1 to TRBJ2-2, with 7 bases matching TRBD2. CDR1 MGHRA and CDR2 YSYEKL come from the germline V gene. V was clipped by 3 bases and J by 0 bases; unmatched bases: 7. CDR3 length: 17 residues. CDR3 sequence (DNA): TGCGCCAGCAGCCACCCCGGGGGGACTACGAACACCGGGGAGCTGTTTTTT. Amino acids: CASSHPGGTTNTGELFF.

The chain has TRBV18 and TRBJ2-2; TRBD2 might be the D (7 bases). Germline V gene sequence: CDR1 KGHSH, CDR2 LQKENI. Deletions cut 3 bases from V and 2 bases from J, with 16 bases between. The CDR3 has 17 residues. CDR3 in amino acids: CASSPGQTSANTGELFF. The CDR3 DNA follows: TGTGCCAGCTCACCGGGACAAACTAGCGCCAACACCGGGGAGCTGTTTTTT.

CDR3 loop: CASSDNRVTEAFF. CDR3 in DNA: TGTGCCAGCAGCGACAACAGGGTGACTGAAGCTTTCTTT. The chain has TRBV7-2 and TRBJ1-1; tentatively, D is TRBD1 (6 bases). The CDR3 loop spans 13 amino acids. Per the germline V gene, CDR1 is SGHTA and CDR2 is FQGNSA. Deletions cut 5 bases from V and 5 bases from J, with 12 bases between.

The CDR3 spells CASRGVGGPEGYTF. For the CDR3, the DNA is TGTGCCAGCCGAGGGGTTGGGGGCCCCGAGGGCTACACCTTC. The chain combines TRBV2 with TRBJ1-2; tentatively, D is TRBD1 (6 bases). The ends were cut back, 8 bases at V and 8 bases at J, with 21 bases in the middle. This CDR3 comprises 14 residues. Germline V gene lookup returns CDR1 SNHLY and CDR2 FYNNEI. Filled out from reference TRBV2 and TRBJ1-2, the complete variable domain reads EPEVTQTPSHQVTQMGQEVILRCVPISNHLYFYWYRQILGQKVEFLVSFYNNEISEKSEIFDDQFSVERPDGSNFTLKIRSTKLEDSAMYFCASRGVGGPEGYTFGSGTRLTVV.

In this sample, this clone turned up a few times. The rearrangement joins TRBV30 to TRBJ1-6; D call uncertain. V was pared by 4 bases and J by 10 bases, with 20 bases between. This CDR3 contains 15 residues. CDR1 and CDR2 (germline): GTSNPN, SVGIG (reference sequence). The CDR3 DNA reads TGTGCCTGGACCCTCAGCGCCGGCGGGAACTCACCCCTCCACTTT. Translating it yields CAWTLSAGGNSPLHF.

This clone was observed at least ten times. The chain joins TRBV19 to TRBJ2-7, with D possibly TRBD1 on 6 matching bases. Germline CDR1 reads LNHDA; CDR2 reads SQIVND (reference sequence). The V end lost 4 bases, the J end lost 6 bases, and 19 bases lay between the germline ends. The CDR3 consists of 15 residues. Written as DNA, the CDR3 is TGTGCCAGTAGTAGCCCTCTCGCAGGGGTTATCGAGCAGTACTTC. Protein product: CASSSPLAGVIEQYF.

The CDR3 reads CASSFFGGGKYNEQFF. The DNA for the CDR3 is TGTGCCAGCAGCTTCTTCGGGGGGGGCAAGTACAATGAGCAGTTCTTC. The chain uses TRBV5-8 and TRBJ2-1, with 8 bases that match TRBD2. V lost 2 bases to trimming and J lost 4 bases; unmatched junction nucleotides: 8. The germline V gene has CDR1 SGHTS and CDR2 YDEGEE. The CDR3 consists of 16 residues.

The V and J genes are TRBV11-3 and TRBJ1-1, with 7 bases lining up with TRBD1. The V gene's germline CDR1 is SGHNT and CDR2 YENEEA. V was clipped by 1 base and J by 5 bases; unmatched bases: 7. The CDR3 has 15 amino acids. The CDR3 loop is CASSLGQGGLTEAFF. DNA for the CDR3: TGTGCCAGCAGCTTAGGACAGGGAGGATTGACTGAAGCTTTCTTT.

The CDR3: CASSEPQGGNEKLFF. In DNA form, the CDR3 reads TGTGCCAGCAGTGAACCACAGGGGGGTAATGAAAAACTGTTTTTT. The chain recombines TRBV25-1 with TRBJ1-4, with TRBD1 matching 8 bases. This CDR3 region has 15 residues. Germline-derived CDR1 and CDR2 are MGHDK and SYGVNS. Trimming at V came to 2 bases and at J to 4 bases, leaving 3 bases not matched to a gene.

This chain joins TRBV6-5 and TRBJ1-5; TRBD1 is a possible D gene (5 bases). Germline V lookup: CDR1 MNHEY, CDR2 SVGAGI. The CDR3 extends over 14 amino acids. Trimming took off 5 bases at V and 7 bases at J, with 15 bases between the two ends. This CDR3 reads CASSPGPSRQPQHF. CDR3 in DNA: TGTGCCAGCAGTCCAGGGCCCTCGCGGCAGCCCCAGCATTTT.

This chain joins TRBV7-8 and TRBJ1-6, with D uncertain. Trimming removed 2 bases at V and 6 bases at J, with 14 bases between. Germline V gives CDR1 SGHVS, CDR2 FQNEAQ. The CDR3 is 16 amino acids. CDR3 sequence (DNA): TGTGCCAGCAGCTTATCAGCGTTGAATCTTAATTCACCCCTCCACTTT. It codes for CASSLSALNLNSPLHF. Based on the CDR3 plus reference TRBV7-8 and TRBJ1-6, the full variable domain is GAGVSQSPRYKVAKRGQDVALRCDPISGHVSLFWYQQALGQGPEFLTYFQNEAQLDKSGLPSDRFFAERPEGSVSTLKIQRTQQEDSAVYLCASSLSALNLNSPLHFGNGTRLTVT.

This chain joins TRBV6-5 and TRBJ2-7; D is unresolved. Per the germline V gene, CDR1 is MNHEY and CDR2 is SVGAGI. V was trimmed by 8 bases and J by 2 bases, leaving 13 bases between them. CDR3 length equals 13 residues. In nucleotides, the CDR3 is TGTGCCAGCCTTGTACTGAGCCCCTACGAGCAGTACTTC. This encodes CASLVLSPYEQYF.

For the CDR3, the DNA is TGCACCAGCAGCCAACCCCCGGGGGTGCCCACTGAAGCTTTCTTT. Translated: CTSSQPPGVPTEAFF. The rearrangement uses TRBV1 and TRBJ1-1. TRBV1 is a pseudogene segment. CDR3 length equals 15 residues.